This paragraph covers one TCR beta chain sequence. These data come from a study of blood T cell repertoires in COVID-19. Across the study: The cDNA or gDNA used as material had been derived from T cells, B-cell-depleted T cells, or PBMCs.

The CDR3 spans 13 residues. Germline V gene lookup returns CDR1 MDHEN and CDR2 SYDVKM. V lost 6 bases, J lost 4 bases, and 12 bases lay in between. Original data processing: Researchers report that nucleated cell counts were estimated from reference gene primer amplification. Sequencing was performed with immunoSEQ multiplex PCR; in TCRdb, only in-frame clones are kept and a portion is missing. The V and J calls and clone size come from that table; D and trimming were worked out from the DNA. Among around 70,000 clones listed, 88% were seen once. The chain employs TRBV28 and TRBJ1-2; D unclear. The sequenced sample consisted of peripheral blood. The TCR was taken from a human donor in a cohort sampled during active COVID-19. The CDR3 DNA follows: TGTGCCAGCAGACCGGGTCCGTCCTATGGCTACACCTTC. It is translated as CASRPGPSYGYTF.